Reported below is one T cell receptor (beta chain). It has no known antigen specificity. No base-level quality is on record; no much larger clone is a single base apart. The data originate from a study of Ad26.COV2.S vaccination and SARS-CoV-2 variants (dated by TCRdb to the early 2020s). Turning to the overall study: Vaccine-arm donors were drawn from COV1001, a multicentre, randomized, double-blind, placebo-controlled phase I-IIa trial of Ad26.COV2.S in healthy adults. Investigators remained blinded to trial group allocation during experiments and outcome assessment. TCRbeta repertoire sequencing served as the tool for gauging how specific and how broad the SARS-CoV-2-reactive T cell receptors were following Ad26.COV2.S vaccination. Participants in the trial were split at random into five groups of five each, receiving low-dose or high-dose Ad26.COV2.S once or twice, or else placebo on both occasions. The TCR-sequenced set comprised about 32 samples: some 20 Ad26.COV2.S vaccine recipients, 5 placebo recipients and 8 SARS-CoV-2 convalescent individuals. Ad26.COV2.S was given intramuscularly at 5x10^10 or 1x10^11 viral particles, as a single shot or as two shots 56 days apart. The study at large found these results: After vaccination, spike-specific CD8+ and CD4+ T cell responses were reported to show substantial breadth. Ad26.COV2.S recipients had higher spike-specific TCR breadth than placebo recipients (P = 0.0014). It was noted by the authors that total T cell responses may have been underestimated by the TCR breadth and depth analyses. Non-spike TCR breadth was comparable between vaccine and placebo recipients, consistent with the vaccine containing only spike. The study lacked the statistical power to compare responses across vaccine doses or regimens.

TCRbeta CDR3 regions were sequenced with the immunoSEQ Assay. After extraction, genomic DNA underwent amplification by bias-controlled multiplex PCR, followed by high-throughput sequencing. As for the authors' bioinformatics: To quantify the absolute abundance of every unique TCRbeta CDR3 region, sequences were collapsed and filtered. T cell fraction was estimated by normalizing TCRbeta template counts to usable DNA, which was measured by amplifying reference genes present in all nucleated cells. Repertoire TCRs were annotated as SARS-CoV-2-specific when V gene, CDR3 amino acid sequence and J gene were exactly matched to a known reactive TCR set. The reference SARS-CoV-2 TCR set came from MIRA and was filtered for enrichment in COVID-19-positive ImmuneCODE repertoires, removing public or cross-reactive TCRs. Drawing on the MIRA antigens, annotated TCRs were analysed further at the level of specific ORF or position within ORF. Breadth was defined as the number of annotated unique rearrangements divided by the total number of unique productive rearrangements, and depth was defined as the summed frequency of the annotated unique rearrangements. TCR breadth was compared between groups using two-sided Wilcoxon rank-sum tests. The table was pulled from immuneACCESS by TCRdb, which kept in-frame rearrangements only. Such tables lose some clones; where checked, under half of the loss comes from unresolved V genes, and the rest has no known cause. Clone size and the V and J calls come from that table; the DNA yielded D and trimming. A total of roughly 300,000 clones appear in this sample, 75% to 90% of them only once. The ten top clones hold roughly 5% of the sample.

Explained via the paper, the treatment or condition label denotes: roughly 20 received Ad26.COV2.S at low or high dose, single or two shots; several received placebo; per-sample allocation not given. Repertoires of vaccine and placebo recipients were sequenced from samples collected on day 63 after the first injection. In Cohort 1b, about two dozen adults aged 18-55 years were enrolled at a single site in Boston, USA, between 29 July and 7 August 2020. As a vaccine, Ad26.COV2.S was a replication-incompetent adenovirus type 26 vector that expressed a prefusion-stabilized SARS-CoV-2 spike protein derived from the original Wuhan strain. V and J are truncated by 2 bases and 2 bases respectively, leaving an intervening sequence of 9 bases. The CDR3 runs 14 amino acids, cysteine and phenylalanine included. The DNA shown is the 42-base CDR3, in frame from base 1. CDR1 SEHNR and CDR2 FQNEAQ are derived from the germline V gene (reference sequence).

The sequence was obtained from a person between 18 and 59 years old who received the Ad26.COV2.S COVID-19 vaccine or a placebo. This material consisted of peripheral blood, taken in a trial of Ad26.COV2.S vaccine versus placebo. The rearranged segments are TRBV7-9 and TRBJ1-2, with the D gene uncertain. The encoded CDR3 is CASSLLPQNYGYTF. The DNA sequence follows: TGTGCCAGCAGCTTACTACCGCAGAACTATGGCTACACCTTC.